This record looks at one TCR beta chain sequence and its context. Its target is not known. V gave up 3 bases and J gave up 7 bases, with 12 bases separating them. Germline CDR1 GTSNPN, CDR2 SVGIG (reference sequence). CDR3 length: 13 residues. This sample was taken from a study of T cells after yellow fever vaccination. TCRdb processed the 5' RACE reads anew with MiXCR; each CDR3 protein has one entry. The table has some 340,000 distinct CDR3 sequences, about 10% seen once. Findings and caveats of the study: Compared with primary, the secondary response was weaker and peaked at day 5, not 15.

The clonotype comes from a man younger than 30 who received the YFV17D yellow fever vaccine. The sequences come from CD4+ T cells sorted from PBMCs, collected 45 days after the yellow fever booster vaccination. This chain joins TRBV30 and TRBJ2-2; D call uncertain. In DNA, the CDR3 is TGTGCCTGGAGGTTATCGATGAGCGGGGAGCTGTTTTTT. Its translation is CAWRLSMSGELFF.